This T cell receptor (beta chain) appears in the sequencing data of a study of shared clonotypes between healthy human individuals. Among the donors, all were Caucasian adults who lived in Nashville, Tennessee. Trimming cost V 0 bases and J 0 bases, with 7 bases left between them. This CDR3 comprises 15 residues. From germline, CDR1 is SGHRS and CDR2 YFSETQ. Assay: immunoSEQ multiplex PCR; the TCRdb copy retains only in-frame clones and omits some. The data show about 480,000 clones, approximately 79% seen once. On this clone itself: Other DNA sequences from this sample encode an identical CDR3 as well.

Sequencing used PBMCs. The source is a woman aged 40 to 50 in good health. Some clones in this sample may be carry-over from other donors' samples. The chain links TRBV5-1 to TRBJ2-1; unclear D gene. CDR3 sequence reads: CASSLEVGSYNEQFF. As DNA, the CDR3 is TGCGCCAGCAGCTTGGAGGTGGGCTCCTACAATGAGCAGTTCTTC.